Sequencing of this TCR beta chain was carried out in a study of blood T cell repertoires in COVID-19. Overall study: The analysed material was cDNA or gDNA that came from T cells, B-cell-depleted T cells, or PBMCs.

Original data processing: Counts of nucleated cells, estimated from reference gene primer amplification, were obtained. Repertoires were generated with immunoSEQ multiplex PCR, while TCRdb's copy carries only in-frame clones and drops some. Clonal size and the V and J genes are those of that table, whereas D and trimming came from the DNA. Of some 390,000 clones in the sample, around 89% were seen once. Participant age was roughly 18 to 100 years, and participants resided in about 25 US areas. Categorization into cohorts depended on clinical history that participants reported. The length of the CDR3 is 15 residues. CDR1 is KGHSH and CDR2 is LQKENI in the germline V gene. V lost 8 bases and J lost 0; bases outside the gene matches: 7.

This TCR was sampled from a man younger than 45 who had recovered from COVID-19. The genes are TRBV18 and TRBJ1-5; 7 bases map to TRBD1. The sequenced sample consisted of PBMCs or T cells enriched from blood (not recorded which). The CDR3 spells CASQSDRSSNQPQHF. DNA of the CDR3: TGTGCCAGCCAATCGGACAGGAGTAGCAATCAGCCCCAGCATTTT. The variable domain in full, completed from reference TRBV18 and TRBJ1-5, reads NAGVMQNPRHLVRRRGQEARLRCSPMKGHSHVYWYRQLPEEGLKFMVYLQKENIIDESGMPKERFSAEFPKEGPSILRIQQVVRGDSAAYFCASQSDRSSNQPQHFGDGTRLSIL.